This T cell receptor (beta chain) is from a study of human thymus T cells. This CDR3 has 13 amino acids. CDR1 KGHSH and CDR2 LQKENI come from the germline V gene. With V trimmed by 4 bases and J by 5 bases, 3 bases remained unmatched. The study, taken as a whole, reports: Across thymic and blood repertoires, the usage of V and J genes appeared to be biased. Unrelated individuals had highly overlapping thymic repertoires, as reported in related research.

In the case of this clone: Antigen specificity is unknown.

Corrective heart surgery yielded the resections from which the thymus tissue came. Donors consisted of healthy Finnish infants (having corrective surgery for congenital heart defects). The protocol was immunoSEQ multiplex PCR, while the TCRdb copy is restricted to in-frame clones and leaves out a portion. This sample has some 72,000 clones, with 96% found just once. This TCR came from a boy in the first two years of life with a congenital heart defect but otherwise immunologically healthy. The sequenced material came from thymus tissue. The chain is built from TRBV18 and TRBJ2-7; 9 bases line up with TRBD1. In nucleotides, the CDR3 is TGTGCCAGCTCACAGGACAGGGGAAACGAGCAGTACTTC. Translating it yields CASSQDRGNEQYF.